This TCR beta chain appears in the sequencing data of a study of glioma-infiltrating T cells. The iRepertoire nested amplicon-rescue multiplex PCR amplified TCR alpha and beta CDR3s from RNA. One entry per CDR3 protein, called by TCRdb with MiXCR from the multiplex PCR reads. The sample records approximately 120,000 distinct CDR3 sequences, 20% to 30% being singletons. Whole-study findings and limits: Tissue and blood shared very few CDR3 sequences. Tissue-blood divergence was below expectation in non-neoplastic patients, above in gliomas.

The CDR3 length is 15 residues. Germline V gene sequence: CDR1 KGHSH, CDR2 LQKENI. Trimming removed 5 bases from V and 7 bases from J, with 18 bases in between. This clonotype was observed at least ten times. The target antigen is unknown. The source is a human donor with low-grade glioma or glioblastoma, undergoing nonglioma brain surgery, or in good health (not recorded which). V usage is TRBV18 and J usage is TRBJ2-1, with a weak D call TRBD2 (5 bases). What was sequenced was glioma tissue, nonneoplastic brain tissue, or PBMCs (not recorded which). CDR3 coding DNA: TGTGCCAGCTCAGCGGTGAAAGCGGCGGATAATGAGCAGTTCTTC. It yields the protein CASSAVKAADNEQFF.